What follows are 25 T cell receptor beta chains derived from one specimen sequenced in a study of T cells expressing NK-cell markers. TCRdb re-called the 5' RACE reads and shows each CDR3 protein once, DNA omitted. The repertoire shows about 390,000 distinct CDR3 sequences; the top ten hold roughly 10%. Sequencing input: blood T cells: a sorted CD56 or NKG2C T cell subset, CD4+ or CD8+ T cells, or bulk PBMC T cells (not recorded which). All receptors derive from a woman aged 45-59 years in good health.

The J gene is TRBJ2-3, the V gene TRBV19. The length of the CDR3 is 14 residues. The germline V gene has CDR1 LNHDA and CDR2 SQIVND (reference sequence). The CDR3 is CASSMMRYTDTQYF.

The gene calls are TRBV18 and TRBJ1-5; there is no DNA to check the TCRdb D call of TRBD1. CDR3 length: 15 amino acids. The germline V gene encodes CDR1 KGHSH and CDR2 LQKENI. The chain's CDR3 is CASSQDRGGLQPQHF. The full variable domain, its missing parts supplied by reference TRBV18 and TRBJ1-5, is NAGVMQNPRHLVRRRGQEARLRCSPMKGHSHVYWYRQLPEEGLKFMVYLQKENIIDESGMPKERFSAEFPKEGPSILRIQQVVRGDSAAYFCASSQDRGGLQPQHFGDGTRLSIL.

V usage is TRBV10-3 and J usage is TRBJ1-2. CDR3 size: 13 residues. CDR1 and CDR2 from the germline V gene are ENHRY and SYGVKD. CDR3 amino acids: CAIQGSANYGYTF.

This rearrangement joins TRBV5-1 to TRBJ1-1; checking the TCRdb D call of TRBD1 is not possible without DNA. This CDR3 contains 15 residues. In germline, CDR1 is SGHRS, CDR2 YFSETQ. CDR3 protein: CASSFGGGGTDEAFF.

V gene TRBV10-1 combines with J gene TRBJ2-7. Germline V CDR1 and CDR2: WNHNN, SYGVQD (reference sequence). The CDR3 length is 15 residues. The CDR3: CASSDRFGLSYEQYF.

The chain recombines TRBV5-1 with TRBJ2-1; lacking DNA, the TRBD2 call made by TCRdb goes unchecked. The CDR3 is made up of 12 amino acids. Germline V lookup: CDR1 SGHRS, CDR2 YFSETQ. The chain's CDR3 is CASTTDFDEQFF.

This sequence joins TRBV11-2 and TRBJ1-2; TCRdb's D call of TRBD1 is untestable without DNA. Germline V gene lookup returns CDR1 SGHAT and CDR2 FQNNGV. The length of the CDR3 is 13 residues. CDR3 residues: CASSVGQVYGYTF.

The V call is TRBV7-2, the J call TRBJ2-1; TCRdb's D call, TRBD2, is unchecked because there is no DNA. The CDR3 spans 12 residues. Looked up from germline, CDR1 is SGHTA and CDR2 is FQGNSA. This chain's CDR3 is CASRTSGSRQFF.

The J gene is TRBJ2-1, the V gene TRBV5-1. CDR1 SGHRS and CDR2 YFSETQ come from the germline V gene. This CDR3 region has 15 residues. The CDR3 protein is CASRGRYDSYNEQFF. Filled out from reference TRBV5-1 and TRBJ2-1, the complete variable domain reads KAGVTQTPRYLIKTRGQQVTLSCSPISGHRSVSWYQQTPGQGLQFLFEYFSETQRNKGNFPGRFSGRQFSNSRSEMNVSTLELGDSALYLCASRGRYDSYNEQFFGPGTRLTVL.

V gene TRBV15 combines with J gene TRBJ2-7; TCRdb names TRBD2, which stays unverified in the absence of DNA. The CDR3 loop spans 14 amino acids. From germline, CDR1 is LNHNV and CDR2 YYDKDF (reference sequence). CDR3 sequence: CATSRDIRRSEQYF.

This chain joins TRBV4-1 and TRBJ2-7; TCRdb proposes TRBD2, but this gene call is untestable without DNA. The CDR3 is made up of 17 amino acids. Germline V gene sequence: CDR1 MGHRA, CDR2 YSYEKL. The CDR3 reads CASSQVTPTSASYEQYF.

The V gene is TRBV20-1, the J gene TRBJ2-1; TCRdb picks TRBD1, but there is no DNA to check that call. Germline-derived CDR1 and CDR2 are DFQATT and SNEGSKA (reference sequence). This CDR3 has 16 residues. CDR3 region: CSASNPQGGPYNEQFF.

The chain joins TRBV2 to TRBJ2-3; TCRdb's assignment of TRBD2 cannot be checked, as there is no DNA. The CDR3 consists of 16 residues. Germline CDR1 and CDR2: SNHLY and FYNNEI. This CDR3 reads CASSPWTSAITDTQYF.

This CDR3 reads CASSWGQVKNIQYF. The chain links TRBV19 to TRBJ2-4; checking the TCRdb D call of TRBD1 is not possible without DNA. CDR3 length: 14 residues. Germline CDR1 and CDR2: LNHDA and SQIVND (reference sequence).

The chain employs TRBV6-5 and TRBJ2-1. This CDR3 contains 15 residues. CDR1 is MNHEY, CDR2 SVGAGI, per germline. The CDR3 spells CASSYSFSWENEQFF.

The J gene is TRBJ1-5, the V gene TRBV4-1. Germline V gives CDR1 MGHRA, CDR2 YSYEKL. The CDR3 sequence is 16 residues long. CDR3 amino acids: CASSQVGGNYGQPQHF.

V and J are TRBV5-1 and TRBJ2-3; TCRdb's D call of TRBD2 is untestable without DNA. The CDR3 length is 16 residues. Germline CDR1 and CDR2: SGHRS and YFSETQ. CDR3 residues: CASSRPDLAGTDTQYF.

The gene calls are TRBV11-2 and TRBJ2-7; TCRdb gives TRBD1 as the D gene, but with no DNA this cannot be confirmed. Germline values: CDR1 SGHAT, CDR2 FQNNGV. The CDR3 is 11 residues long. The CDR3 is CASSWGSEQYF.

V and J are TRBV24-1 and TRBJ2-1. The CDR3 has 12 amino acids. In germline, CDR1 is KGHDR, CDR2 SFDVKD. The CDR3 here is CATSGETNEQFF.

CDR3 in amino acids: CAWGTGGKQPQHF. V gene TRBV30 combines with J gene TRBJ1-5; absent DNA, TCRdb's TRBD1 call cannot be checked. Germline V gene sequence: CDR1 GTSNPN, CDR2 SVGIG (reference sequence). The CDR3 totals 13 residues.

This sequence joins TRBV24-1 and TRBJ2-1; TCRdb indicates TRBD2, and absent DNA this call remains unverified. Germline CDR1 and CDR2: KGHDR and SFDVKD. The CDR3 extends over 17 amino acids. The CDR3 reads CATSDSITRTSGMEQFF.

The J gene is TRBJ2-3, the V gene TRBV29-1; no DNA is available, so the TRBD1 call from TCRdb remains unchecked. Germline V lookup: CDR1 SQVTM, CDR2 ANQGSEA. The CDR3 is 15 residues long. The CDR3 here is CSVEGRDRGTDTQYF.

The chain employs TRBV19 and TRBJ1-5; TCRdb names TRBD1, which stays unverified in the absence of DNA. The CDR3 length is 14 residues. Germline V CDR1 and CDR2: LNHDA, SQIVND (reference sequence). CDR3 protein: CASSGQGANQPQHF. The full variable domain, in which reference TRBV19 and TRBJ1-5 provide the parts outside the CDR3, is DGGITQSPKYLFRKEGQNVTLSCEQNLNHDAMYWYRQDPGQGLRLIYYSQIVNDFQKGDIAEGYSVSREKKESFPLTVTSAQKNPTAFYLCASSGQGANQPQHFGDGTRLSIL.

The chain couples TRBV5-1 to TRBJ2-1. The CDR3 is 12 residues long. CDR1 is SGHRS and CDR2 is YFSETQ in the germline V gene. The CDR3 here is CASSFKGTEQFF.

CDR3 residues: CASSPGDTNNQPQHF. The chain links TRBV7-2 to TRBJ1-5; TCRdb gives TRBD1 as the D gene, but with no DNA this cannot be confirmed. This CDR3 spans 15 amino acids. From germline, CDR1 is SGHTA and CDR2 FQGNSA.